The entry below gives a single T cell receptor beta chain sequence along with its context. This sample stems from a study of blood T cell repertoires in COVID-19. Study-level information: Material from acute and convalescent COVID-19 was sourced from the United States, Italy and Spain. Nucleic acid was either cDNA or gDNA, and it came from T cells, B-cell-depleted T cells, or PBMCs.

CDR3 length: 16 residues. Germline trimming cut 0 bases from V and 4 bases from J; bases unmatched to any gene: 6. In germline, CDR1 is SGHRS, CDR2 YFSETQ. Authors' methods: Amplification from reference gene primers served as the basis for estimated nucleated cell counts. Repertoires were generated with immunoSEQ multiplex PCR, while TCRdb's copy carries only in-frame clones and drops some. V, J and clone size derive from that table, while D and trimming were established from the DNA sequence. Of about 69,000 clones detected, about four fifths appear once; the ten largest clones hold 40% to 50%. Sequenced material: peripheral blood. The TCR comes from a human donor in a cohort sampled during active COVID-19. The V gene is TRBV5-1, the J gene TRBJ2-2; 7 nucleotides line up with TRBD2. The CDR3 reads CASSLGATGGTGELFF. Written as DNA, the CDR3 is TGCGCCAGCAGCTTGGGGGCCACGGGAGGCACCGGGGAGCTGTTTTTT.